This T cell receptor (beta chain) stems from a study of T cell responses to AZD1222 COVID-19 vaccine. Notes on the study in general: The sample set comprised mostly white British donors with more females, and clonal diversity was possibly underestimated. Every sample of the repertoires postdated the peak T cell response.

On this clone itself: Its antigen is unidentified.

Clones were sequenced by immunoSEQ multiplex PCR, and TCRdb holds only the in-frame ones, with some missing. In the table there are roughly 120,000 clones, roughly 91% of which are singletons. The CDR3 spans 13 residues. Looked up from germline, CDR1 is MDHEN and CDR2 is SYDVKM. V dropped 2 bases and J dropped 3 bases, with 8 bases sitting between them. Timing groups of about 4 and about 12 weeks for second doses were pooled. V usage is TRBV28 and J usage is TRBJ2-7, with D possibly TRBD1 on 5 matching bases. The receptor's source is an adult who received the AZD1222 COVID-19 vaccine. Sequenced here: peripheral blood, sampled 28 days after the second AZD1222 dose. Here the CDR3 reads CASSLQGHYEQYF. DNA for the CDR3: TGTGCCAGCAGTTTACAGGGCCACTACGAGCAGTACTTC.